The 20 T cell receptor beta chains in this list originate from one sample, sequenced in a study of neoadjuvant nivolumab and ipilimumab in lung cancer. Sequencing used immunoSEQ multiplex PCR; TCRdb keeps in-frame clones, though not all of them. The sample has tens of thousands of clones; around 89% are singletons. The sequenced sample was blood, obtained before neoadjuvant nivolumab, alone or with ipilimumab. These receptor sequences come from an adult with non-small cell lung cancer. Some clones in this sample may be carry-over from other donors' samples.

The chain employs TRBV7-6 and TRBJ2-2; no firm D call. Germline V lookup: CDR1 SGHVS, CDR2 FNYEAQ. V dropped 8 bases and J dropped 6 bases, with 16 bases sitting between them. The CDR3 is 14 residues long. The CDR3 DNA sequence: TGTGCCAGCGGCGAACGGTCAGTCGCCGGGGAGCTGTTTTTT. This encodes CASGERSVAGELFF.

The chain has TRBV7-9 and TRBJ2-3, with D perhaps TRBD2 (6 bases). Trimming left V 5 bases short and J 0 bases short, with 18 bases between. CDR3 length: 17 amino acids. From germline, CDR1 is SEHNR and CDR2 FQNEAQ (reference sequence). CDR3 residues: CASSAGLLASSTDTQYF. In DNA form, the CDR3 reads TGTGCCAGCAGCGCCGGGCTTCTAGCGTCTAGCACAGATACGCAGTATTTT.

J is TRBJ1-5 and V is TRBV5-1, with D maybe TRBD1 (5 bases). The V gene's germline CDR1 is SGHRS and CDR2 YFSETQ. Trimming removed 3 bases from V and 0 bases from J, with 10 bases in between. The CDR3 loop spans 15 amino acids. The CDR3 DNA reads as TGCGCCAGCAGCTCCCTCAGGGCTAGCAATCAGCCCCAGCATTTT. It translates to CASSSLRASNQPQHF.

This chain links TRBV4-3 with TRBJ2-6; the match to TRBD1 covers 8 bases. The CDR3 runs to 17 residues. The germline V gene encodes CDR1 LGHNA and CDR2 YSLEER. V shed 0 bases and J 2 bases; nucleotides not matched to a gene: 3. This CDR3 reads CASSQDGQGAGANVLTF. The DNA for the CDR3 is TGCGCCAGCAGCCAAGACGGACAGGGCGCTGGGGCCAACGTCCTGACTTTC.

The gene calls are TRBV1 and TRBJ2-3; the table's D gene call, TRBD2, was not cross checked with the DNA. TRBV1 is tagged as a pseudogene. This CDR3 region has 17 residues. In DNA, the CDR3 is TGCACCAGCAGCCCGCCCGAGGGACGGGAGGGCCGAGATACGCAGTATTTT. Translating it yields CTSSPPEGREGRDTQYF.

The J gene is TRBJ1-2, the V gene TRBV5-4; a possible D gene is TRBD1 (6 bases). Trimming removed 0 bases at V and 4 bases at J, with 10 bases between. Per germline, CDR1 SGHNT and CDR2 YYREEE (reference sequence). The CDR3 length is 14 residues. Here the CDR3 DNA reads TGTGCCAGCAGCTTGGTCAGGGGAATCTATGGCTACACCTTC. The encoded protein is CASSLVRGIYGYTF. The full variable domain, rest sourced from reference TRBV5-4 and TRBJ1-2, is ETGVTQSPTHLIKTRGQQVTLRCSSQSGHNTVSWYQQALGQGPQFIFQYYREEENGRGNFPPRFSGLQFPNYSSELNVNALELDDSALYLCASSLVRGIYGYTFGSGTRLTVV.

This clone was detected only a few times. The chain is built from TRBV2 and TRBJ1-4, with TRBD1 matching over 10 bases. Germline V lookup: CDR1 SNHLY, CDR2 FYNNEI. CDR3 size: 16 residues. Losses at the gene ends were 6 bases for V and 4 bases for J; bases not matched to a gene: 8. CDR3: CASRETGGWGNEKLFF. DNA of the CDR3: TGTGCCAGCAGGGAGACAGGGGGCTGGGGTAATGAAAAACTGTTTTTT.

CDR3 DNA: TGCGCCAGCAGCGCGTCACCGGGCCCCGCTTTCTTT. It is translated as CASSASPGPAFF. This chain links TRBV5-1 with TRBJ1-1, with no clear D. The V end was cut by 4 bases, the J end by 11 bases, with 15 bases between. Germline CDR1 SGHRS, CDR2 YFSETQ. This CDR3 is built from 12 residues.

CDR3 bases: TGCGCCAGCAGTGAGGGTCAACCAGGGGAGGACGAGCAGTACTTC. Protein product: CASSEGQPGEDEQYF. The chain carries TRBV10-1 and TRBJ2-7; the D gene could be TRBD1 or TRBD2 (6 bases each). CDR3 size: 15 residues. From germline, CDR1 is WNHNN and CDR2 SYGVQD (reference sequence). The V and J ends lost 2 bases and 5 bases respectively, with 16 bases between them.

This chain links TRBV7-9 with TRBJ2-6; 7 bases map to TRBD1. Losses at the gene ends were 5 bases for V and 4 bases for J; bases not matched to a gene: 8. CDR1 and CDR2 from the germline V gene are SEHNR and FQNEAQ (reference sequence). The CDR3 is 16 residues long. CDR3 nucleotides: TGTGCCAGCAGCCAACAACAGGGGTCCGGGGCCAACGTCCTGACTTTC. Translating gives CASSQQQGSGANVLTF.

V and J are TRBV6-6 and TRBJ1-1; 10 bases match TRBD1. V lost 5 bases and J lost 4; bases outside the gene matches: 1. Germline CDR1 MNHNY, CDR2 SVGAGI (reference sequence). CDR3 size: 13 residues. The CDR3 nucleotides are TGTGCCAGCAGTAGGACAGGGGGCACTGAAGCTTTCTTT. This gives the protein CASSRTGGTEAFF.

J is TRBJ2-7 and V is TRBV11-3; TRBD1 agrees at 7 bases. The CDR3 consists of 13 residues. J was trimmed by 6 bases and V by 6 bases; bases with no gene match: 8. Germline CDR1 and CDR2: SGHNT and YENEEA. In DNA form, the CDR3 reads TGTGCCAGCAGGTCTCAGGCAGGGGGCGAGCAGTACTTC. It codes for CASRSQAGGEQYF.

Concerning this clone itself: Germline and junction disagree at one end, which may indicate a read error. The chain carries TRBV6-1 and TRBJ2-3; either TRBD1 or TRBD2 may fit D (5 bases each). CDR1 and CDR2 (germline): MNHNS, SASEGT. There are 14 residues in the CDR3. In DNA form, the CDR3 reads TGTGCCAGCACTGAAAGGGGAGGCACAGATACGCAGTATTTT. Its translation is CASTERGGTDTQYF.

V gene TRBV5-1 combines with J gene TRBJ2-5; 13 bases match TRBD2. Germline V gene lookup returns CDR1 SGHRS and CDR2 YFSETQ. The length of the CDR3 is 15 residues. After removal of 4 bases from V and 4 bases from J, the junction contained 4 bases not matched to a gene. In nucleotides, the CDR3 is TGCGCCAGCAGCCCCGGACTAGCGGGAGCAGAGACCCAGTACTTC. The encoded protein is CASSPGLAGAETQYF.

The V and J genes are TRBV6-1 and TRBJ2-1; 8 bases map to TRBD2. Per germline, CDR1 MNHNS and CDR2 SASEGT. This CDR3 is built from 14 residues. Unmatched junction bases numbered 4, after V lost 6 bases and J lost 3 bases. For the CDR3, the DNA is TGTGCCAGCAGCCTTAGCGGGAACTACAATGAGCAGTTCTTC. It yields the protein CASSLSGNYNEQFF.

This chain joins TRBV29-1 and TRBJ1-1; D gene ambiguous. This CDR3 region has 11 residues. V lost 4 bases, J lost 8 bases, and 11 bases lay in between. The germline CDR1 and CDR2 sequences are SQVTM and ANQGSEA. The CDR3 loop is CSVGFPEEAFF. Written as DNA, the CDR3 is TGCAGCGTTGGTTTCCCCGAGGAAGCTTTCTTT.

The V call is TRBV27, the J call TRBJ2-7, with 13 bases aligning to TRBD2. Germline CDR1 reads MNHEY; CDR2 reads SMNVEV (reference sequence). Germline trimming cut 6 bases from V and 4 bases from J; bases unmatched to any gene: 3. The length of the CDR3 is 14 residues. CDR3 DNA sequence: TGTGCCAGCAGCGGGACTAGCGGGAAGTACGAGCAGTACTTC. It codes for CASSGTSGKYEQYF.

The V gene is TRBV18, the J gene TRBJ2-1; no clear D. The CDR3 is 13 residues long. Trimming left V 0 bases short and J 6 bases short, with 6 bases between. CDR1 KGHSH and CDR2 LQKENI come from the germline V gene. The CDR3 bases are TGTGCCAGCTCACCACCTAGTATCAATGAGCAGTTCTTC. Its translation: CASSPPSINEQFF.

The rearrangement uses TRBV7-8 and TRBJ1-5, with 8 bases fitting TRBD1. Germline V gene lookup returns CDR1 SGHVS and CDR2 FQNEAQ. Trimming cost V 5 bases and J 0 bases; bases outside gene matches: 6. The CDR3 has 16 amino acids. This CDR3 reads CASSRQGLNSNQPQHF. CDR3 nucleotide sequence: TGTGCCAGCAGCCGACAGGGGCTTAATAGCAATCAGCCCCAGCATTTT.

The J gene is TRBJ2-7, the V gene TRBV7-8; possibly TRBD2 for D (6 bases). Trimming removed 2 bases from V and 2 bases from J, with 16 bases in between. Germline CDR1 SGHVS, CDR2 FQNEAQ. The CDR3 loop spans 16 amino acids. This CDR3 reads CASSLSPSGRPYEQYF. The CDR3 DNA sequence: TGTGCCAGCAGCTTATCACCCAGCGGGCGCCCCTACGAGCAGTACTTC. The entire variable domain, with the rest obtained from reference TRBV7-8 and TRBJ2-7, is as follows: GAGVSQSPRYKVAKRGQDVALRCDPISGHVSLFWYQQALGQGPEFLTYFQNEAQLDKSGLPSDRFFAERPEGSVSTLKIQRTQQEDSAVYLCASSLSPSGRPYEQYFGPGTRLTVT.